This T cell receptor (beta chain) was captured by sequencing in a study of T cell responses to AZD1222 COVID-19 vaccine. The study, taken as a whole, reports: Donors were mostly white British, more females; clonal diversity possibly underestimated. Reportedly, close to half of spike-specific TCRs are directed against unmutated variant regions.

Of note for this clone: Its antigen is not identified.

The repertoire was sequenced with immunoSEQ multiplex PCR; TCRdb's copy has only in-frame clones and lacks some. The sample has 130,000 or so clones, roughly 84% seen once. The CDR3 sequence is 16 residues long. V trimming: 6 bases; J trimming: 3 bases; junction bases outside the gene matches: 15. Looked up from germline, CDR1 is SQVTM and CDR2 is ANQGSEA. The origin of this receptor is an adult in good health. This chain connects TRBV29-1 to TRBJ2-3, with 7 bases lining up with TRBD2. The starting material was peripheral blood, obtained on day 0 of AZD1222 vaccination. CDR3 bases: TGCAGCGTGAGGGACGGACTCCTAGCGGTTACAGATACGCAGTATTTT. This codes for CSVRDGLLAVTDTQYF.